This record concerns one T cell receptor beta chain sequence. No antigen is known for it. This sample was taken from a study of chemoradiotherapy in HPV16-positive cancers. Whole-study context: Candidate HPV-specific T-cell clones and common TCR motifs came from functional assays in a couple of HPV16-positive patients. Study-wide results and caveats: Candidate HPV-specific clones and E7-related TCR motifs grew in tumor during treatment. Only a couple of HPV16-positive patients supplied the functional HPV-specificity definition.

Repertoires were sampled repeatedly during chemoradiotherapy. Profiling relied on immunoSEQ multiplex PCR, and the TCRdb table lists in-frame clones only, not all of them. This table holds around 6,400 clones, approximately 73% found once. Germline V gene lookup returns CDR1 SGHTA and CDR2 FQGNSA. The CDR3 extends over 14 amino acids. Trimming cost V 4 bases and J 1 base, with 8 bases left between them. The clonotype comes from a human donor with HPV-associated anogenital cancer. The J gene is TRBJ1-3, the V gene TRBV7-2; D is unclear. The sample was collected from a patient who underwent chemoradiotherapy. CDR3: CASSSSTSGNTIYF. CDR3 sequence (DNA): TGTGCCAGCAGCTCCTCTACGTCTGGAAACACCATATATTTT.